The 28 T cell receptor beta chains given below trace back to one sample, sequenced in a study of cytomegalovirus exposure and HLA in healthy donors. The PCR made use of 60 Vbeta and 13 Jbeta primers. Method: immunoSEQ multiplex PCR; TCRdb's copy keeps in-frame clones and lacks some. The profile shows roughly 200,000 clones, around 77% of them singletons. Sequenced sample: PBMCs. These receptors were obtained from a man aged 55-75 years in good health and CMV-seronegative.

This clone is a singleton in its sample. CDR3: CASSLVPGLGKTEQFF. The CDR3 bases are TGTGCCAGCAGCTTAGTACCGGGACTAGGGAAGACTGAGCAGTTCTTC. This sequence joins TRBV11-2 and TRBJ2-1, with TRBD2 matching over 8 bases. Germline assignment: CDR1 SGHAT and CDR2 FQNNGV. The CDR3 contains 16 residues. Trimming removed 1 base from V and 9 bases from J; junction bases left unmatched: 11.

To note about this clone: At the DNA level, this CDR3 is encoded by other sequences in the same sample as well. This chain links TRBV9 with TRBJ1-3; D is unclear. Germline CDR1 is SGDLS and CDR2 is YYNGEE. V lost 0 bases and J lost 0, with 4 bases in between. The CDR3 has 14 amino acids. CDR3: CASSVAGSGNTIYF. The CDR3 region has the DNA TGTGCCAGCAGCGTAGCGGGCTCTGGAAACACCATATATTTT.

The gene calls are TRBV19 and TRBJ2-3; perhaps TRBD1 as D (6 bases). Trimming removed 3 bases from V and 1 base from J, with 11 bases in between. This CDR3 has 15 amino acids. CDR1 and CDR2 from the germline V gene are LNHDA and SQIVND (reference sequence). The CDR3 region is CASSISNRGTDTQYF. The CDR3 nucleotides are TGTGCCAGTAGTATTAGTAACAGGGGCACAGATACGCAGTATTTT.

J is TRBJ1-1 and V is TRBV18; D perhaps matches TRBD1 (5 bases). The CDR3 contains 12 residues. V lost 3 bases, J lost 6 bases, and 8 bases lay in between. Germline CDR1 and CDR2: KGHSH and LQKENI. The CDR3 nucleotides read TGTGCCAGCTCACCGGGGCAGCCTGAAGCTTTCTTT. It codes for CASSPGQPEAFF.

The chain has TRBV4-2 and TRBJ2-1; 11 bases are a match to TRBD1. V lost 4 bases and J lost 9; bases outside the gene matches: 5. Germline V gives CDR1 LGHNA, CDR2 YNFKEQ. This CDR3 contains 14 residues. The CDR3 DNA reads as TGTGCCAGCAGCCGAGGACAGGGGGCGGGTGAGCAGTTCTTC. Protein: CASSRGQGAGEQFF.

V and J are TRBV29-1 and TRBJ2-2, with D perhaps TRBD2 (6 bases). This CDR3 has 13 residues. The V end lost 7 bases, the J end lost 4 bases, and 13 bases lay between the germline ends. Germline V gives CDR1 SQVTM, CDR2 ANQGSEA. This chain's CDR3 is CSASGDLTGELFF. The CDR3 DNA is TGCAGCGCCTCGGGGGACCTCACCGGGGAGCTGTTTTTT.

The chain recombines TRBV19 with TRBJ1-1; D is possibly TRBD1 (5 bases). V dropped 7 bases and J dropped 6 bases, with 9 bases sitting between them. The length of the CDR3 is 11 residues. Germline CDR1 is LNHDA and CDR2 is SQIVND (reference sequence). CDR3 sequence (DNA): TGTGCCAGTACCAGGGTTGCTGAAGCTTTCTTT. Its protein is CASTRVAEAFF.

Written as DNA, the CDR3 is TGTGCCAGCAGTATCGCCGGGGTCCCTGGAAACACCATATATTTT. This sequence encodes CASSIAGVPGNTIYF. The chain recombines TRBV27 with TRBJ1-3; no clear D. Germline lookup yields CDR1 MNHEY and CDR2 SMNVEV (reference sequence). Trimming removed 5 bases from V and 2 bases from J, with 13 bases in between. The CDR3 has 15 amino acids.

In its sample, this clone was seen a few times. The V gene is TRBV2, the J gene TRBJ1-5; TRBD1 matches at 7 bases. The CDR3 contains 15 residues. Germline V gives CDR1 SNHLY, CDR2 FYNNEI. Trimming took 7 bases from V and 7 from J; bases not matched to a gene: 13. CDR3 coding DNA: TGTGCCAGCACCCGGGACAGTGGCTCGGGGCAGCCCCAGCATTTT. Protein product: CASTRDSGSGQPQHF.

The chain carries TRBV27 and TRBJ2-2, with TRBD1 as a possible D gene (5 bases). CDR1 MNHEY and CDR2 SMNVEV come from the germline V gene (reference sequence). V lost 2 bases to trimming and J lost 4 bases, with 11 bases between them. The CDR3 extends over 15 amino acids. In DNA form, the CDR3 reads TGTGCCAGCAGTTTAGGGGCAGGCACCACCGGGGAGCTGTTTTTT. Its protein is CASSLGAGTTGELFF.

The V and J genes are TRBV28 and TRBJ2-7, with D uncertain. V shed 5 bases and J shed 0 bases, with 17 bases lying between them. This CDR3 contains 16 residues. Germline V gives CDR1 MDHEN, CDR2 SYDVKM. The CDR3 DNA sequence: TGTGCCAGCAGTCCCCATTGGAGTGAAAACTCCTACGAGCAGTACTTC. It codes for CASSPHWSENSYEQYF.

This clone was observed a few times. The J gene is TRBJ2-1, the V gene TRBV7-9; TRBD2 agrees at 11 bases. V was pared by 0 bases and J by 8 bases, with 3 bases of the junction left unmatched. Germline V gene data show CDR1 as SEHNR and CDR2 as FQNEAQ (reference sequence). This CDR3 spans 15 amino acids. For the CDR3, the DNA is TGTGCCAGCAGCTTAGCGGGACTAGCGGCCTATGAGCAGTTCTTC. As protein: CASSLAGLAAYEQFF. Full variable domain (outside the CDR3, taken from reference TRBV7-9 and TRBJ2-1): DTGVSQNPRHKITKRGQNVTFRCDPISEHNRLYWYRQTLGQGPEFLTYFQNEAQLEKSRLLSDRFSAERPKGSFSTLEIQRTEQGDSAMYLCASSLAGLAAYEQFFGPGTRLTVL.

J is TRBJ2-3 and V is TRBV7-9, with D maybe TRBD2 (5 bases). Germline V gene lookup returns CDR1 SEHNR and CDR2 FQNEAQ (reference sequence). The V and J ends lost 5 bases and 0 bases respectively, with 9 bases between them. This CDR3 is 14 amino acids long. The CDR3 sequence is CASSPGLSTDTQYF. The CDR3 region has the DNA TGTGCCAGCAGCCCCGGACTTAGCACAGATACGCAGTATTTT.

The chain carries TRBV2 and TRBJ2-7, with 7 bases matching TRBD2. The J segment lost 3 bases and the V segment lost 4 bases, leaving 6 bases of the junction unmatched. Germline V gives CDR1 SNHLY, CDR2 FYNNEI. This CDR3 region has 14 residues. CDR3 region: CASSVPGGSYEQYF. The CDR3 DNA reads TGTGCCAGCAGTGTTCCGGGCGGGAGCTACGAGCAGTACTTC.

CDR3 residues: CARTVDVYEQYF. The CDR3 nucleotides are TGTGCCAGAACCGTAGATGTCTACGAGCAGTACTTC. V gene TRBV19 combines with J gene TRBJ2-7, with no clear D. Deletions cut 9 bases from V and 3 bases from J, with 12 bases between. Germline loops: CDR1 LNHDA, CDR2 SQIVND (reference sequence). This CDR3 is 12 amino acids long.

The CDR3 DNA reads TGTGCCAGCAGTGAAGCGAGGGTCGGGGAAGAGACCCAGTACTTC. Encoded protein: CASSEARVGEETQYF. This sequence joins TRBV6-1 and TRBJ2-5; D may be TRBD2 (5 bases). Trimming pared 0 bases from V and 3 bases from J, leaving 11 bases between. Germline V gene data show CDR1 as MNHNS and CDR2 as SASEGT. CDR3 length: 15 amino acids.

In this sample, this clone turned up a few times. The CDR3 coding sequence is TGTGCCACCAGCAGAGATGTAGGGGCCTATGGCTACACCTTC. As protein: CATSRDVGAYGYTF. The chain uses TRBV15 and TRBJ1-2; a weak D match, TRBD1 (5 bases). CDR3 length: 14 residues. V was shortened by 0 bases and J by 4 bases, with 9 bases between the two germline ends. CDR1 and CDR2 from the germline V gene are LNHNV and YYDKDF (reference sequence).

V and J are TRBV7-2 and TRBJ2-1, with D maybe TRBD2 (5 bases). The CDR3 has 16 residues. V lost 1 base, J lost 0 bases, and 10 bases lay in between. Germline V gene lookup returns CDR1 SGHTA and CDR2 FQGNSA. As DNA, the CDR3 is TGTGCCAGCAGCTTAGTGGCGGGTAGCTCCTACAATGAGCAGTTCTTC. Translated, it gives CASSLVAGSSYNEQFF. The full variable domain, rest sourced from reference TRBV7-2 and TRBJ2-1, is GAGVSQSPSNKVTEKGKDVELRCDPISGHTALYWYRQSLGQGLEFLIYFQGNSAPDKSGLPSDRFSAERTGGSVSTLTIQRTQQEDSAVYLCASSLVAGSSYNEQFFGPGTRLTVL.

This clone was seen only once. The chain is built from TRBV18 and TRBJ2-7, with unresolved D. The CDR3 spans 13 residues. Trimming pared 4 bases from V and 6 bases from J, leaving 13 bases between. Germline CDR1 is KGHSH and CDR2 is LQKENI. The CDR3 coding sequence is TGTGCCAGCTCACTAGCCTCCGACGGCGAGCAGTACTTC. Protein: CASSLASDGEQYF. Combining the CDR3 with reference TRBV18 and TRBJ2-7 gives the whole variable domain NAGVMQNPRHLVRRRGQEARLRCSPMKGHSHVYWYRQLPEEGLKFMVYLQKENIIDESGMPKERFSAEFPKEGPSILRIQQVVRGDSAAYFCASSLASDGEQYFGPGTRLTVT.

The chain combines TRBV27 with TRBJ2-6; weak D call: TRBD2 (6 bases). This CDR3 is built from 14 residues. Trimming took off 2 bases at V and 12 bases at J, with 14 bases between the two ends. The V gene's germline CDR1 is MNHEY and CDR2 SMNVEV (reference sequence). The CDR3 reads CASSLIGRESVLTF. The CDR3 DNA reads as TGTGCCAGCAGTTTAATAGGACGGGAGTCCGTCCTGACTTTC.

The chain joins TRBV4-1 to TRBJ1-2; a possible D gene is TRBD1 (6 bases). CDR3 size: 16 residues. Trimming left V 1 base short and J 2 bases short, with 14 bases between. Germline V CDR1 and CDR2: MGHRA, YSYEKL. The CDR3 loop is CASSQGLMTGNYGYTF. In DNA form, the CDR3 reads TGCGCCAGCAGCCAAGGTCTCATGACAGGAAACTATGGCTACACCTTC.

This rearrangement joins TRBV30 to TRBJ2-1, with TRBD2 matching over 15 bases. The germline V gene encodes CDR1 GTSNPN and CDR2 SVGIG (reference sequence). The CDR3 spans 17 residues. V dropped 3 bases and J dropped 5; count of bases not matched to a gene: 8. The chain's CDR3 is CAWSTPGLAGGNNEQFF. The DNA of the CDR3 is TGTGCCTGGAGCACACCGGGACTAGCGGGGGGAAACAATGAGCAGTTCTTC.

V gene TRBV29-1 combines with J gene TRBJ2-1; 10 bases align to TRBD1. CDR1 is SQVTM, CDR2 ANQGSEA, per germline. The CDR3 consists of 12 residues. V was clipped by 8 bases and J by 6 bases; unmatched bases: 4. CDR3 DNA: TGCAGCCACGGGACAGGGGCCAATGAGCAGTTCTTC. Translation gives CSHGTGANEQFF.

The chain uses TRBV7-2 and TRBJ2-7; the match to TRBD2 covers 11 bases. Trimming took 5 bases from V and 0 from J; bases not matched to a gene: 12. The CDR3 is made up of 18 amino acids. Germline values: CDR1 SGHTA, CDR2 FQGNSA. The DNA of the CDR3 is TGTGCCAGCAGCGTATGGGGGACTAGCGGAAAGAGCTCCTACGAGCAGTACTTC. It codes for CASSVWGTSGKSSYEQYF.

The chain recombines TRBV6-5 with TRBJ2-7; TRBD1 agrees at 8 bases. This CDR3 region has 14 residues. Germline-derived CDR1 and CDR2 are MNHEY and SVGAGI. V was clipped by 6 bases and J by 4 bases; unmatched bases: 8. The CDR3 DNA is TGTGCCAGCAGCCCGGCCAGGGGGCGGTACGAGCAGTACTTC. It translates to CASSPARGRYEQYF.

The rearrangement links TRBV27 to TRBJ1-1; D is perhaps TRBD1 (5 bases). Trimming left V 0 bases short and J 5 bases short, with 10 bases between. In germline, CDR1 is MNHEY, CDR2 SMNVEV (reference sequence). The CDR3 length is 14 residues. The CDR3 loop reads CASSLSGGSTEAFF. Here the CDR3 DNA reads TGTGCCAGCAGTTTATCGGGGGGTAGTACTGAAGCTTTCTTT.

The gene calls are TRBV7-9 and TRBJ2-1, with 9 bases lining up with TRBD2. The CDR3 spans 15 residues. V trimming: 5 bases; J trimming: 6 bases; junction bases outside the gene matches: 8. Per germline, CDR1 SEHNR and CDR2 FQNEAQ (reference sequence). In nucleotides, the CDR3 is TGTGCCAGCAGCATGTCCGGGACTAGCTTCAATGAGCAGTTCTTC. Its protein is CASSMSGTSFNEQFF.

The V call is TRBV19, the J call TRBJ1-1; perhaps TRBD1 as D (6 bases). Trimming removed 6 bases from V and 1 base from J, with 12 bases in between. CDR3 length: 14 amino acids. CDR1 is LNHDA and CDR2 is SQIVND in the germline V gene (reference sequence). The CDR3 DNA reads as TGTGCCAGTAGCGTTCGGGACACGAACACTGAAGCTTTCTTT. As protein: CASSVRDTNTEAFF.